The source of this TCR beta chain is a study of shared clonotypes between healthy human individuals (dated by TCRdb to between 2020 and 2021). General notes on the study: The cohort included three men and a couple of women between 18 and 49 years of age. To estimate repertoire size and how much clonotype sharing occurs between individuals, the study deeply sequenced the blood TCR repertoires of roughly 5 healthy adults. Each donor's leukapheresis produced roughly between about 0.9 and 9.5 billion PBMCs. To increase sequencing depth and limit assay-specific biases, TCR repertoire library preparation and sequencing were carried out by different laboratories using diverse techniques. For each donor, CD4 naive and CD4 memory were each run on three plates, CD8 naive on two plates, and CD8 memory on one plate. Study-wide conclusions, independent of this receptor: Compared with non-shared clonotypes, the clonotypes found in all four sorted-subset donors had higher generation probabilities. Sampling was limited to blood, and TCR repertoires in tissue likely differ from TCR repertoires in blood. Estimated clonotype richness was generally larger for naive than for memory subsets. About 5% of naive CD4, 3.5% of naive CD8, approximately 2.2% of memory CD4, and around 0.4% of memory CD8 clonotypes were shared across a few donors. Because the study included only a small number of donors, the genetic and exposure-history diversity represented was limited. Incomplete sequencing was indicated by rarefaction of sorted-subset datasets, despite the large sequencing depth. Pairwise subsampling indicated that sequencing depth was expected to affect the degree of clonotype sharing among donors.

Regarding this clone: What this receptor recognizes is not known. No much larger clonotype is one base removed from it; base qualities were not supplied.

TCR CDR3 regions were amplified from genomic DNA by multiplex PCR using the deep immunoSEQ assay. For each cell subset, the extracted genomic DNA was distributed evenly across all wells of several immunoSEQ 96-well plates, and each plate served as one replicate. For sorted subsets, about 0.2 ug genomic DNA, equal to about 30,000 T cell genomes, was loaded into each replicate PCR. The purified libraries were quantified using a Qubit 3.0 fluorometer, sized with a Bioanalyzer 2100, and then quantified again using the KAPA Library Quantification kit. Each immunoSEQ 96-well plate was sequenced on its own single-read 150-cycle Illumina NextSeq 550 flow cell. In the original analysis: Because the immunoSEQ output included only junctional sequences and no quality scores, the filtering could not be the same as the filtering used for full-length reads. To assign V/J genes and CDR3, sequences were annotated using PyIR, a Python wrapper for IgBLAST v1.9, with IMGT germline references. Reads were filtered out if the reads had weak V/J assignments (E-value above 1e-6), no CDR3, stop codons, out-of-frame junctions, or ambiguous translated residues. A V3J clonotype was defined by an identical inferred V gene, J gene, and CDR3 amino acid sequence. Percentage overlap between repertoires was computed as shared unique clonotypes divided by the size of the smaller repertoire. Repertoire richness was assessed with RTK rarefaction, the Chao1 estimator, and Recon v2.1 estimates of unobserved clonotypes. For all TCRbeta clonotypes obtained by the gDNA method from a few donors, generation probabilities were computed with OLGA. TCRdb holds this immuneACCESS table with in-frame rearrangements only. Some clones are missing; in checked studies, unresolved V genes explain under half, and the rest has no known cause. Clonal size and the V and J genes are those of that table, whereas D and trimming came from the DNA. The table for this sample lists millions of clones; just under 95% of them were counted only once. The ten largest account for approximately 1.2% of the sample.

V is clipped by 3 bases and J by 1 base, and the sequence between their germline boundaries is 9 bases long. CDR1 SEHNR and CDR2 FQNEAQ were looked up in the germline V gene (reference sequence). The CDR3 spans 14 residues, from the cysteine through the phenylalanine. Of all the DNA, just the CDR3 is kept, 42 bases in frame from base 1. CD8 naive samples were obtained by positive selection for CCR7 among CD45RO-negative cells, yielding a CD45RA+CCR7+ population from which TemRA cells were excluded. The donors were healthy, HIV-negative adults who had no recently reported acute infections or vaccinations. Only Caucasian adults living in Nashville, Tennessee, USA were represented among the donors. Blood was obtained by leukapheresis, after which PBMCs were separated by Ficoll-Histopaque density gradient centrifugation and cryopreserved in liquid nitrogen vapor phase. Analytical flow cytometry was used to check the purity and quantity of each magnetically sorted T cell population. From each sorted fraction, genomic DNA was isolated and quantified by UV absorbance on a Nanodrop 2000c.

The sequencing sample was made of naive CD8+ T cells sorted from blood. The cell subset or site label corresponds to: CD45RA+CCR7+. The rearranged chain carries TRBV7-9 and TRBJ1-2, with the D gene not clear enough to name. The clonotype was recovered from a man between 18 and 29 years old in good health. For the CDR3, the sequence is CASSFRTDNYGYTF. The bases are TGTGCCAGCAGCTTTCGGACGGATAACTATGGCTACACCTTC.